A selection of T cell receptor beta chains follows, all from one sample in a study of tumor and adjacent non-tumor tissue in lung cancer. TCRdb used MiXCR to reprocess the multiplex PCR reads, holding one entry per CDR3 protein. This sample has approximately 77,000 distinct CDR3 sequences; roughly 80% occur once, and the top ten carry 50% to 65%. The sequenced material came from distant non-tumor lung tissue. The origin of the receptors is a man between 60 and 70 years old with non-small cell lung cancer. CDR3s include the opening cysteine and the closing phenylalanine or tryptophan. The order of the fields is clone size, D gene, J gene, V gene, CDR3 protein, CDR3 DNA. A D gene is named only where the DNA matches it firmly. Clone sizes are given selectively: once, few, many, or a class where the clone is expanded.

-	TRBD2	TRBJ2-1	TRBV20-1	CSVRSERGVYNEQFF	TGCAGTGTTAGATCTGAGCGGGGGGTCTACAATGAGCAGTTCTTC
-	TRBD1	TRBJ1-4	TRBV4-3	CASIQDFTGGATKEKLFF	TGCGCCAGCATCCAAGATTTTACAGGGGGCGCGACGAAAGAAAAACTGTTTTTT
-	-	TRBJ2-7	TRBV28	CASSLRGFVYEQYF	TGTGCCAGCAGTTTACGGGGGTTTGTATACGAGCAGTACTTC
-	-	TRBJ2-6	TRBV11-2	CASSQTSGGATGANVLTF	TGTGCCAGCAGTCAAACTAGTGGGGGAGCCACTGGGGCCAACGTCCTAACTTTC
-	-	TRBJ2-6	TRBV11-2	CASGPISRANVLTF	TGTGCCAGCGGTCCTATCTCAAGGGCCAACGTCTTGACTTTC
once	TRBD1	TRBJ2-3	TRBV11-3	CAGGFQGADAQYF	TGTGCCGGCGGCTTTCAGGGGGCAGATGCGCAGTATTTT
-	-	TRBJ2-6	TRBV29-1	CSVDGIPGANVLTF	TGCAGCGTTGATGGTATCCCTGGGGCCAACGTCCTGACTTTC
-	-	TRBJ2-7	TRBV20-1	CSARGDMDYEQYF	TGCAGTGCTAGGGGGGACATGGATTACGAGCAATACTTC
-	-	TRBJ2-2	TRBV12-3/TRBV12-4	CASSHWTANTVELFF	TGTGCCAGCAGTCACTGGACAGCGAACACCGTGGAGCTGTTTTTT
-	-	TRBJ2-3	TRBV6-1	CASRPDVVHSTDTQYF	TGCGCCAGCAGGCCGGACGTCGTACATAGCACAGATACGCAGTATTTT
-	-	TRBJ1-5	TRBV20-1	CIALRVGEDIKAQHF	TGCATTGCGCTCAGAGTGGGGGAGGACATAAAGGCCCAGCATTTT
-	-	TRBJ2-7	TRBV20-1	CSARSRADEQYF	TGCAGTGCTAGGAGCAGGGCGGACGAGCAGTACTTC
many	TRBD2	TRBJ2-2	TRBV11-3	CASSLAGGTGELFF	TGTGCCAGCAGCCTAGCGGGGGGCACCGGGGAGCTGTTTTTT
-	-	TRBJ2-3	TRBV7-2	CASSPCGATDTQYF	TGTGCCAGCAGCCCTTGCGGGGCCACAGATACGCAGTATTTT
-	-	TRBJ2-2	TRBV6-1	CVSNRKDGLGTGELFF	TGTGTCAGCAATCGTAAGGACGGTTTGGGGACTGGGGAGCTGTTTTTT
-	-	TRBJ2-5	TRBV11-3	CASIIGLAGGKTQYF	TGTGCCAGCATCATCGGACTAGCAGGGGGGAAGACCCAGTACTTC
-	TRBD1	TRBJ2-7	TRBV11-2	CASSFGTGPYEKFF	TGTGCCAGCAGCTTCGGGACAGGGCCCTACGAGAAGTTCTTC
-	-	TRBJ2-7	TRBV11-1	CASSLAICDNSYEQYF	TGTGCCAGCAGCTTAGCGATTTGTGACAACTCCTATGAGCAGTACTTC
-	TRBD1	TRBJ1-6	TRBV20-1	CSACDRGPNSPLHF	TGCAGTGCTTGTGACAGGGGGCCTAACTCACCCCTCCACTTT
-	-	TRBJ1-1	TRBV11-1	CASSLEAGRNEAFF	TGTGCCAGCAGCTTAGAGGCAGGGCGGAACGAAGCTTTCTTT
-	TRBD1	TRBJ1-6	TRBV20-1	CSAERLGDRGNPPPHF	TGCAGTGCTGAGCGCCTCGGAGACAGGGGTAATCCACCCCCCCACTTT
many	-	TRBJ2-2	TRBV18	CATRVQGDTGELFF	TGTGCCACCCGCGTCCAAGGGGACACCGGGGAGCTGTTTTTT
-	-	TRBJ2-7	TRBV11-3	CASGYMTAPSYEQYF	TGTGCCAGCGGCTATATGACAGCCCCCTCCTACGAGCAGTACTTC
-	TRBD2	TRBJ2-1	TRBV6-1	CASIGLAGALNEQFF	TGTGCCAGCATTGGTCTAGCGGGAGCCCTCAATGAGCAGTTCTTC
-	TRBD2	TRBJ2-7	TRBV4-2	CASSQDQHHTSGWTYEQYF	TGTGCCAGCAGCCAAGACCAGCACCACACTAGCGGGTGGACCTACGAGCAGTACTTC
-	TRBD2	TRBJ2-6	TRBV11-2	CASTPTSGGATGADFLTF	TGTGCCAGCACTCCAACTAGCGGGGGAGCCACTGGGGCCGACTTCCTGACTTTC
-	-	TRBJ1-5	TRBV6-1	CASSVGPGTGYSNEPLYF	-
once	-	TRBJ2-7	TRBV28	CASTVGVARSYEQYF	TGTGCCAGCACCGTCGGGGTGGCCCGCTCCTACGAGCAGTACTTC
-	TRBD2	TRBJ2-2	TRBV11-2	CASSHPGGGGFAGELFF	TGTGCCAGCAGTCACCCGGGGGGCGGGGGGTTCGCCGGGGAACTGTTTTTT
once	TRBD2	TRBJ2-3	TRBV6-2/TRBV6-3	CTSRDDGLVAGLTDTQYF	TGTACCAGCAGAGACGATGGGTTAGTAGCGGGGCTCACAGATACGCAGTATTTT
many	-	TRBJ2-5	TRBV6-1	CASRGKETQYF	TGTGCCAGCCGGGGGAAAGAGACCCAGTACTTC
-	-	TRBJ2-3	TRBV20-1	CSARGGQKTDTQYF	TGCAGTGCTAGAGGCGGACAGAAGACAGATACGCAATATTTT
-	-	TRBJ1-1	TRBV11-2	CASSLLGMGTKAFF	TGTGCCAGCAGCTTACTCGGTATGGGCACTAAAGCTTTCTTT
-	-	TRBJ2-4	TRBV9	CASSPHREAKNIQYF	TGTGCCAGCAGCCCGCATCGGGAGGCCAAAAACATTCAGTACTTC
-	-	TRBJ2-1	TRBV20-1	CSAPRGGWAYEQFF	TGCAGTGCTCCTCGGGGCGGGTGGGCGTATGAGCAGTTCTTC
-	TRBD2	TRBJ2-3	TRBV30	CAWVVGAGVGPTDTRYF	TGTGCCTGGGTTGTCGGAGCGGGAGTGGGTCCCACAGATACGCGGTATTTT